The following is a T cell receptor (beta chain) sequence with its context. Its specificity is not known. The data are from a study of OX40 agonist ivuxolimab in advanced cancers. Study at large: With ivuxolimab, an agonistic anti-OX40 (CD134) antibody, patients were treated. The diagnoses of dose-escalation patients were hepatocellular carcinoma, melanoma, renal cell or head and neck cancer. Points from the study as a whole: Some patients who did not respond also had low normalized T-cell clonal expansion. Antigen specificity remained undetermined for the expanded peripheral T cells.

The repertoire was sequenced with immunoSEQ multiplex PCR; TCRdb's copy has only in-frame clones and lacks some. This table has about 66,000 clones, 80% to 90% appearing once. CDR3 length: 15 amino acids. Germline CDR1 reads ENHRY; CDR2 reads SYGVKD. With 3 bases removed from V and 0 bases from J, the gap between germline ends came to 6 bases. This chain joins TRBV10-3 and TRBJ2-6; D uncertain. This clonotype was obtained from an adult with an advanced solid tumor such as melanoma, head and neck, liver or kidney cancer. Sequencing was performed on CD4+ or CD8+ T cells sorted from blood, taken in a trial of the OX40 agonist ivuxolimab. The CDR3 loop reads CAISDTDSGANVLTF. In DNA, the CDR3 is TGTGCCATCAGTGACACAGACTCTGGGGCCAACGTCCTGACTTTC.